Following are 29 T cell receptor beta chains from one sample sequenced in a study of T cell repertoires in cytomegalovirus infection. A single record per CDR3 protein comes from TCRdb applying MiXCR to the reads. The profile shows 70,000 to 75,000 distinct CDR3 sequences, under 5% of them singletons. Sequencing was done on a sample of PBMCs. The receptors were gathered from a human donor in good health (CMV status not recorded). Some clones in this sample may be carry-over from other donors' samples.

This clonotype was picked up many times. V gene TRBV19 combines with J gene TRBJ2-1, with TRBD2 matching over 10 bases. The J segment lost 3 bases and the V segment lost 6 bases, leaving 5 bases of the junction unmatched. CDR1 and CDR2 (germline): LNHDA, SQIVND (reference sequence). The CDR3 spans 15 residues. The CDR3, as DNA: TGTGCCAGTAGAACAGCGGGAGGGCACTACAATGAGCAGTTCTTC. Translation gives CASRTAGGHYNEQFF. Drawing the rest from reference TRBV19 and TRBJ2-1, the complete variable domain is DGGITQSPKYLFRKEGQNVTLSCEQNLNHDAMYWYRQDPGQGLRLIYYSQIVNDFQKGDIAEGYSVSREKKESFPLTVTSAQKNPTAFYLCASRTAGGHYNEQFFGPGTRLTVL.

This clonotype was detected ten times or more. The V gene is TRBV7-2, the J gene TRBJ2-7, with D perhaps matching TRBD2 (6 bases). Trimming stripped 4 bases from V and 0 bases from J, with 13 bases between. The V gene's germline CDR1 is SGHTA and CDR2 FQGNSA. The CDR3 length is 15 residues. CDR3 residues: CASSSERGSSYEQYF. CDR3 DNA sequence: TGTGCCAGCAGCTCAGAACGGGGGAGCTCCTACGAGCAGTACTTC. Combining the CDR3 with reference TRBV7-2 and TRBJ2-7 gives the whole variable domain GAGVSQSPSNKVTEKGKDVELRCDPISGHTALYWYRQSLGQGLEFLIYFQGNSAPDKSGLPSDRFSAERTGGSVSTLTIQRTQQEDSAVYLCASSSERGSSYEQYFGPGTRLTVT.

The chain's CDR3 is CASNLVGGQGLNEQFF. The CDR3 nucleotides are TGTGCCAGCAACCTAGTAGGGGGACAGGGCCTCAATGAGCAGTTCTTC. The chain carries TRBV7-6 and TRBJ2-1; 9 nucleotides agree with TRBD1. V was pared by 7 bases and J by 6 bases, with 13 bases of the junction left unmatched. CDR1 is SGHVS and CDR2 is FNYEAQ in the germline V gene. The CDR3 totals 16 residues.

This clonotype has at least ten counts. DNA for the CDR3: TGTGCCAGCAGCCGCGACAATTCCTACGAGCAGTACTTC. Amino acid sequence: CASSRDNSYEQYF. The chain recombines TRBV3-1 with TRBJ2-7; D gene ambiguous. This CDR3 region has 13 residues. Germline-derived CDR1 and CDR2 are LGHDT and YNNKEL (reference sequence). Trimming took off 4 bases at V and 1 base at J, with 8 bases between the two ends.

This chain links TRBV7-2 with TRBJ1-1, with D maybe TRBD1 (5 bases). Germline V lookup: CDR1 SGHTA, CDR2 FQGNSA. Trimming shortened V by 5 bases and J by 11 bases, and 18 bases separated the two germline ends. The CDR3 has 13 residues. This CDR3 is CASSTGGGVGAFF. Here the CDR3 DNA reads TGTGCCAGCAGCACCGGGGGAGGGGTTGGGGCTTTCTTT. Supplemented by reference TRBV7-2 and TRBJ1-1, the full variable domain reads GAGVSQSPSNKVTEKGKDVELRCDPISGHTALYWYRQSLGQGLEFLIYFQGNSAPDKSGLPSDRFSAERTGGSVSTLTIQRTQQEDSAVYLCASSTGGGVGAFFGQGTRLTVV.

This clonotype was recorded many times. The chain is built from TRBV7-9 and TRBJ1-2; weak D call: TRBD1 (6 bases). The CDR3 extends over 16 amino acids. V was pared by 3 bases and J by 0 bases, with 14 bases between. Per germline, CDR1 SEHNR and CDR2 FQNEAQ (reference sequence). For the CDR3, the DNA is TGTGCCAGCAGCTTTGGAGGACAGAAAGCTAACTATGGCTACACCTTC. It codes for CASSFGGQKANYGYTF.

This clonotype was detected many times. The V and J genes are TRBV7-6 and TRBJ2-1, with 8 bases aligning to TRBD1. This CDR3 spans 16 amino acids. Germline CDR1 SGHVS, CDR2 FNYEAQ. The trim removed 1 base at V and 6 bases at J, leaving 8 bases unmatched. CDR3 region: CASSLVRTGLGNEQFF. CDR3 sequence (DNA): TGTGCCAGCAGCTTAGTCCGGACAGGGTTGGGCAATGAGCAGTTCTTC.

In its sample, this clonotype was seen many times. The chain has TRBV12-3 or TRBV12-4 and TRBJ2-5; D uncertain. CDR3 length: 13 residues. V dropped 5 bases and J dropped 5 bases, with 12 bases sitting between them. CDR3 sequence: CASSPLFQETQYF. DNA of the CDR3: TGTGCCAGCAGTCCCTTGTTCCAGGAGACCCAGTACTTC.

The table lists this clonotype with many counts. This CDR3 is CASSLRGVTEAFF. The CDR3 region has the DNA TGTGCCAGCAGCTTACGAGGGGTTACTGAAGCTTTCTTT. The rearrangement joins TRBV7-2 to TRBJ1-1; D is possibly TRBD1 (5 bases). The germline V and J ends were trimmed by 2 bases and 5 bases, with 9 bases remaining between them. This CDR3 comprises 13 residues. Germline CDR1 is SGHTA and CDR2 is FQGNSA.

This clonotype was observed a handful of times. The chain has TRBV6-2 or TRBV6-3 and TRBJ1-1, with a weak D call TRBD1 (6 bases). Germline loops: CDR1 MNHEY, CDR2 SVGEGT. Trimming removed 4 bases from V and 1 base from J, with 22 bases in between. The length of the CDR3 is 18 residues. CDR3 loop: CASSFDRGQGGWNTEAFF. CDR3 bases: TGTGCCAGCAGTTTTGACCGGGGCCAAGGGGGTTGGAACACTGAAGCTTTCTTT.

This clonotype was counted at least ten times. J is TRBJ2-1 and V is TRBV7-2, with D perhaps TRBD1 or TRBD2 (5 bases each). Germline CDR1 and CDR2: SGHTA and FQGNSA. This CDR3 region has 15 residues. V lost 5 bases to trimming and J lost 5 bases, with 16 bases between them. Here the CDR3 reads CASSIWGMENNEQFF. The CDR3 bases are TGTGCCAGCAGCATATGGGGGATGGAGAACAATGAGCAGTTCTTC.

This clonotype has at least ten counts. This chain joins TRBV7-2 and TRBJ2-1; TRBD2 aligns across 8 bases. Losses at the gene ends were 5 bases for V and 6 bases for J; bases not matched to a gene: 6. This CDR3 has 14 amino acids. The germline gives CDR1 SGHTA, CDR2 FQGNSA. DNA for the CDR3: TGTGCCAGCAGCCCACGGACTAGCATCAATGAGCAGTTCTTC. This codes for CASSPRTSINEQFF. The full variable domain, its missing parts supplied by reference TRBV7-2 and TRBJ2-1, is GAGVSQSPSNKVTEKGKDVELRCDPISGHTALYWYRQSLGQGLEFLIYFQGNSAPDKSGLPSDRFSAERTGGSVSTLTIQRTQQEDSAVYLCASSPRTSINEQFFGPGTRLTVL.

This clonotype has ten or more counts. The genes are TRBV4-2 and TRBJ1-5; D gene unclear. Germline lookup yields CDR1 LGHNA and CDR2 YNFKEQ. The CDR3 has 14 amino acids. Trimming cost V 0 bases and J 7 bases, with 10 bases left between them. CDR3 sequence: CASSQDLGGQPQHF. CDR3 coding DNA: TGTGCCAGCAGCCAAGATCTGGGAGGACAGCCCCAGCATTTT.

At least ten counts were recorded for this clonotype. This chain links TRBV5-1 with TRBJ1-1, with D possibly TRBD1 on 5 matching bases. Germline V gene data show CDR1 as SGHRS and CDR2 as YFSETQ. Trimming cost V 4 bases and J 8 bases, with 24 bases left between them. The CDR3 has 16 residues. CDR3 DNA: TGCGCCAGCAGCCCTCTTAATTCCGGGGCCGGAAGGGAAGCTTTCTTT. It translates to CASSPLNSGAGREAFF.

This clonotype appeared many times. The rearrangement joins TRBV11-3 to TRBJ2-7; D perhaps matches TRBD2 (5 bases). The germline CDR1 and CDR2 sequences are SGHNT and YENEEA. This CDR3 is built from 12 residues. Trimming took off 3 bases at V and 6 bases at J, with 9 bases between the two ends. CDR3: CASSFGEGEQYF. For the CDR3, the DNA is TGTGCCAGCAGCTTCGGTGAGGGCGAGCAGTACTTC.

This clonotype was counted at least ten times. This chain uses TRBV6-2 or TRBV6-3 with TRBJ2-5; possibly TRBD2 for D (5 bases). Trimming removed 2 bases at V and 5 bases at J, with 12 bases between. The CDR3 covers 14 residues. Looked up from germline, CDR1 is MNHEY and CDR2 is SVGEGT. For the CDR3, the DNA is TGTGCCAGCAGTTACACCGGGATGCTTGAGACCCAGTACTTC. Residues: CASSYTGMLETQYF.

This clonotype was picked up many times. The V gene is TRBV7-2, the J gene TRBJ2-7, with TRBD2 matching over 14 bases. Germline V gene lookup returns CDR1 SGHTA and CDR2 FQGNSA. Unmatched junction bases numbered 11, after V lost 5 bases and J lost 5 bases. The CDR3 spans 17 residues. CDR3 nucleotides: TGTGCCAGCAGCAAGATGGGACTAGCGGGAGACAGGCACGAGCAGTACTTC. Protein product: CASSKMGLAGDRHEQYF.

This clonotype was seen at least ten times. The chain combines TRBV7-8 with TRBJ1-3; possibly TRBD1 for D (6 bases). The germline V gene has CDR1 SGHVS and CDR2 FQNEAQ. The CDR3 length is 15 residues. V was trimmed by 3 bases and J by 4 bases, leaving 13 bases between them. In DNA form, the CDR3 reads TGTGCCAGCAGCTTTTCTCGGGGGCCGGGAAACACCATATATTTT. Encoded protein: CASSFSRGPGNTIYF. Combining the CDR3 with reference TRBV7-8 and TRBJ1-3 gives the whole variable domain GAGVSQSPRYKVAKRGQDVALRCDPISGHVSLFWYQQALGQGPEFLTYFQNEAQLDKSGLPSDRFFAERPEGSVSTLKIQRTQQEDSAVYLCASSFSRGPGNTIYFGEGSWLTVV.

This clonotype was seen ten or more times. The chain combines TRBV20-1 with TRBJ2-7; 10 bases map to TRBD1. This CDR3 region has 13 residues. Per the germline V gene, CDR1 is DFQATT and CDR2 is SNEGSKA (reference sequence). Germline trimming cut 3 bases from V and 4 bases from J; bases unmatched to any gene: 3. CDR3 amino acids: CSARTGGIYEQYF. Here the CDR3 DNA reads TGCAGTGCTAGGACAGGGGGCATTTACGAGCAGTACTTC.

J is TRBJ2-7 and V is TRBV6-2 or TRBV6-3; D is unclear. The germline V and J ends were trimmed by 2 bases and 0 bases, with 14 bases remaining between them. Germline loops: CDR1 MNHEY, CDR2 SVGEGT. The CDR3 is 16 amino acids. The DNA for the CDR3 is TGTGCCAGCAGTTACGACCCCCCCCCGGGCTCCTACGAGCAGTACTTC. It encodes CASSYDPPPGSYEQYF.

This clonotype has a count of ten or more. The V and J genes are TRBV5-1 and TRBJ1-1, with a tentative D call TRBD1 (5 bases). Germline CDR1 SGHRS, CDR2 YFSETQ. The germline V and J ends were trimmed by 0 bases and 7 bases, with 16 bases remaining between them. This CDR3 is built from 15 residues. The CDR3 here is CASSLVLGQEGEAFF. The CDR3 coding sequence is TGCGCCAGCAGCTTGGTGCTGGGGCAGGAAGGTGAAGCTTTCTTT.

The table lists this clonotype with many counts. The V call is TRBV19, the J call TRBJ1-1; 7 bases align to TRBD1. Germline V lookup: CDR1 LNHDA, CDR2 SQIVND (reference sequence). This CDR3 has 13 residues. The trim removed 0 bases at V and 6 bases at J, leaving 1 base unmatched. CDR3 protein: CASSIEGTAEAFF. DNA for the CDR3: TGTGCCAGTAGTATAGAAGGGACAGCTGAAGCTTTCTTT.

This clonotype was found many times. The chain carries TRBV7-2 and TRBJ2-7; D is possibly TRBD1 or TRBD2 (6 bases each). Germline CDR1 reads SGHTA; CDR2 reads FQGNSA. This CDR3 has 14 residues. Trimming removed 5 bases at V and 4 bases at J, with 15 bases between. The CDR3 region is CASSREEGVYEQYF. The CDR3, as DNA: TGTGCCAGCAGCCGCGAGGAGGGGGTTTACGAGCAGTACTTC.

This clonotype was seen many times. The rearrangement uses TRBV12-3 or TRBV12-4 and TRBJ2-7, with D perhaps TRBD2 (6 bases). The ends were cut back, 4 bases at V and 5 bases at J, with 12 bases in the middle. This CDR3 region has 13 residues. The CDR3 is CASSSEGGDEQYF. As DNA, the CDR3 is TGTGCCAGCAGTTCCGAGGGAGGCGACGAGCAGTACTTC.

This clonotype was counted ten times or more. This chain connects TRBV7-8 to TRBJ2-3, with 8 positions matching TRBD1. Germline V gene sequence: CDR1 SGHVS, CDR2 FQNEAQ. The CDR3 covers 16 residues. Germline trimming cut 5 bases from V and 3 bases from J; bases unmatched to any gene: 10. The CDR3 coding sequence is TGTGCCAGCAGCCCGCGGGACAGGAGGCCGACAGATACGCAGTATTTT. It is translated as CASSPRDRRPTDTQYF.

This clonotype was recorded many times. The V call is TRBV7-2, the J call TRBJ2-1; 13 positions agree with TRBD2. The CDR3 is 19 amino acids. The ends lost 4 bases at V and 0 bases at J; junction bases unmatched: 9. In germline, CDR1 is SGHTA, CDR2 FQGNSA. This CDR3 reads CASSSGTSGMGSSYNEQFF. The DNA for the CDR3 is TGTGCCAGCAGCTCTGGGACTAGCGGGATGGGAAGCTCCTACAATGAGCAGTTCTTC. The complete variable domain, with remaining parts taken from reference TRBV7-2 and TRBJ2-1, reads GAGVSQSPSNKVTEKGKDVELRCDPISGHTALYWYRQSLGQGLEFLIYFQGNSAPDKSGLPSDRFSAERTGGSVSTLTIQRTQQEDSAVYLCASSSGTSGMGSSYNEQFFGPGTRLTVL.

This chain connects TRBV2 to TRBJ2-4; 10 bases map to TRBD1. Per germline, CDR1 SNHLY and CDR2 FYNNEI. V trimming: 6 bases; J trimming: 5 bases; junction bases outside the gene matches: 7. The CDR3 runs 15 residues. The CDR3, as DNA: TGTGCCAGCAGGAGCTTCGGGACAGGGGAAAACATTCAGTACTTC. Amino acid sequence: CASRSFGTGENIQYF. Drawing the rest from reference TRBV2 and TRBJ2-4, the complete variable domain is EPEVTQTPSHQVTQMGQEVILRCVPISNHLYFYWYRQILGQKVEFLVSFYNNEISEKSEIFDDQFSVERPDGSNFTLKIRSTKLEDSAMYFCASRSFGTGENIQYFGAGTRLSVL.

This clonotype was seen at least ten times. V is TRBV4-3 and J is TRBJ2-1; 12 nucleotides match TRBD1. From germline, CDR1 is LGHNA and CDR2 YSLEER. The CDR3 extends over 15 amino acids. V lost 2 bases and J lost 10; bases outside the gene matches: 6. The CDR3 bases are TGCGCCAGCAGCCAACCGGGACAGGGGGCGCGGGAGCAGTTCTTC. This sequence encodes CASSQPGQGAREQFF.

This clonotype appeared many times. The chain uses TRBV7-2 and TRBJ2-7; D possibly corresponds to TRBD2 (6 bases). CDR1 and CDR2 from the germline V gene are SGHTA and FQGNSA. V lost 1 base and J lost 3, with 10 bases in between. CDR3 length: 14 residues. CDR3 DNA sequence: TGTGCCAGCAGCTTAGAAACCGGGGGCTACGAGCAGTACTTC. As protein: CASSLETGGYEQYF.